Listed below are T cell receptor beta chains from one sample, sequenced in a study of patients and donors after allogeneic stem cell transplantation. Using its own MiXCR run on the RT-PCR reads, TCRdb lists one record per CDR3 protein. The sample yields hundreds of thousands of distinct CDR3 sequences, 16% seen once. The material sequenced was blood, either unsorted or a sorted T cell fraction (not recorded which). The receptors were gathered from a human donor who was either an allogeneic HSCT recipient or a stem cell or donor lymphocyte infusion donor (not recorded which). It is not recorded whose cells these are; they may come from a transplant donor. CDR3s include the opening cysteine and the closing phenylalanine or tryptophan. D genes are given only for firm matches. Expanded clones are given a class, and other clones once, few, many or no size at all.

d_gene | len | j_gene | v_gene | abundance | CDR3nt | CDR3aa
- | 12 | TRBJ1-2 | TRBV24-1 | many | TGTGCCACCAGTGATCGCAGTCTTGGCTACACCTTC | CATSDRSLGYTF
- | 14 | TRBJ1-4 | TRBV3-1 | - | TGTGCCAGCAGCCCAGGGACGGCGGGGGAAAAACTGTTTTTT | CASSPGTAGEKLFF
- | 15 | TRBJ2-1 | TRBV11-2 | - | TGTGCCAGCAGCTTAGAAACGAGAGCGCGGGATGAGCAGTTCTTC | CASSLETRARDEQFF
TRBD1 | 12 | TRBJ1-1 | TRBV6-5 | once | TGTGCCAGCAGGGAGACAGGGAATGAAGCTTTCTTT | CASRETGNEAFF
- | 14 | TRBJ1-1 | TRBV20-1 | - | TGCAGTGCTAGAGGATTGGGGGAGGGTACGGAAGCTTTCTTT | CSARGLGEGTEAFF
- | 18 | TRBJ1-5 | TRBV30 | few | TGTGCCTGGTCCCAACTGGGGCCAGGGCCGTTAAGCAATCAGCCCCAGCATTTT | CAWSQLGPGPLSNQPQHF
TRBD1 | 16 | TRBJ2-7 | TRBV14 | few | TGTGCCAGCAGCCACAGGGACAGCCTAATGGTCTACGAGCAGTACTTC | CASSHRDSLMVYEQYF
- | 12 | TRBJ2-7 | TRBV7-9 | - | TGTGCCAGCAGCTCCAAGGGGAACGAGCAGTACTTC | CASSSKGNEQYF
- | 15 | TRBJ1-1 | TRBV27 | - | TGTGCCAGCAGTCCCCACAGGGTAAGGAACACTGAAGCTTTCTTT | CASSPHRVRNTEAFF
TRBD1 | 14 | TRBJ1-1 | TRBV19 | few | TGTGCCAGTAGTTCAGGGGGCGGAAGAGTGAAAGCTTTCTTT | CASSSGGGRVKAFF